The rows below give T cell receptor beta chains drawn from one sample of a study of blood T cells in healthy people across ages. Each CDR3 protein gets one entry after TCRdb re-called the 5' RACE reads with MiXCR. The data show about 1,500,000 distinct CDR3 sequences, about 43% seen once. The sample taken for sequencing was blood. The receptors were sampled from a woman under 30 in good health. Each CDR3 is given with its conserved first and last residue. A D gene is named only where the DNA matches it firmly. Not all rows give a size; the values are once, few, many and, for expanded clones, a class.

j_gene: TRBJ2-5
v_gene: TRBV10-3
abundance: few
d_gene: -
CDR3nt: TGTGCCATCGGGACCCGGGACACCCGACAAGAGACCCAGTACTTC
CDR3aa: CAIGTRDTRQETQYF

j_gene: TRBJ2-4
v_gene: TRBV7-2
abundance: -
d_gene: -
CDR3nt: TGTGCCAGCAGCTGGGACACATTGGGCATTCAGTACTTC
CDR3aa: CASSWDTLGIQYF

j_gene: TRBJ2-2
v_gene: TRBV27
abundance: -
d_gene: TRBD1
CDR3nt: TGTGCCAGCAGTTTAGGGGCGGGACAGGGAGGTACCGGGGAGCTGTTTTTT
CDR3aa: CASSLGAGQGGTGELFF

j_gene: TRBJ1-6
v_gene: TRBV25-1
abundance: few
d_gene: TRBD1
CDR3nt: TGTGCCAGCAGTGAAGTATCAGGGGGCGTCCATAATTCACCCCTCCACTTT
CDR3aa: CASSEVSGGVHNSPLHF

j_gene: TRBJ2-1
v_gene: TRBV6-5
abundance: -
d_gene: -
CDR3nt: TGTGCCAGCAATCAGGGCTCCTACAATGAGCAGTTCTTC
CDR3aa: CASNQGSYNEQFF

j_gene: TRBJ2-5
v_gene: TRBV28
abundance: -
d_gene: TRBD1
CDR3nt: TGTGCCAGCAGTCCACAAGGGACAGGGGAAGAGACCCAGTACTTC
CDR3aa: CASSPQGTGEETQYF

j_gene: TRBJ2-7
v_gene: TRBV2
abundance: -
d_gene: TRBD1
CDR3nt: TGTGCCAGCAGTGATGCAGGGGGCAAGAACTACGAGCAGTACTTC
CDR3aa: CASSDAGGKNYEQYF

j_gene: TRBJ2-1
v_gene: TRBV3-1
abundance: few
d_gene: TRBD2
CDR3nt: TGTGCCAGTGGACTAGCGGGAGCGGCCAATGAGCAGTTCTTC
CDR3aa: CASGLAGAANEQFF

j_gene: TRBJ2-1
v_gene: TRBV20-1
abundance: few
d_gene: -
CDR3nt: TGCAGTGCTAGAGATCGTCCAGGACAGTCAAATGAGCAGTTCTTC
CDR3aa: CSARDRPGQSNEQFF

j_gene: TRBJ1-6
v_gene: TRBV4-1
abundance: -
d_gene: -
CDR3nt: TGCGCCAGCAGCCAAGAAAGTGGTGGGGCAGGTTCACCCCTCCACTTT
CDR3aa: CASSQESGGAGSPLHF

j_gene: TRBJ2-7
v_gene: TRBV30
abundance: few
d_gene: TRBD2
CDR3nt: TGTGCCTGGAGTGAAGGACTAGCGGGGGTGCAGTACTTC
CDR3aa: CAWSEGLAGVQYF

j_gene: TRBJ2-7
v_gene: TRBV27
abundance: few
d_gene: TRBD1
CDR3nt: TGTGCCAGCAACCCCGGGACAGACACCTACGAGCAGTACTTC
CDR3aa: CASNPGTDTYEQYF

j_gene: TRBJ2-5
v_gene: TRBV3-1
abundance: -
d_gene: TRBD2
CDR3nt: TGTGCCAGCAGCCAAGGGCTAGCGGGGAATCAAGAGACCCAGTACTTC
CDR3aa: CASSQGLAGNQETQYF

j_gene: TRBJ1-2
v_gene: TRBV6-5
abundance: -
d_gene: TRBD1
CDR3nt: TGTGCCAGCAGTTACTCGGGGCCAAATGGGGGACAGGGAGACTATGGCTACACCTTC
CDR3aa: CASSYSGPNGGQGDYGYTF

j_gene: TRBJ2-3
v_gene: TRBV23-1
abundance: -
d_gene: -
CDR3nt: TGCGCCAGCAGTCAATCGAGGCGGAGGGAAGATACGCAGTATTTT
CDR3aa: CASSQSRRREDTQYF

j_gene: TRBJ2-3
v_gene: TRBV13
abundance: -
d_gene: -
CDR3nt: TGTGCCAGCAGCTTAGAACCGGGGCAAAACACAGATACGCAGTATTTT
CDR3aa: CASSLEPGQNTDTQYF

j_gene: TRBJ1-1
v_gene: TRBV28
abundance: -
d_gene: TRBD1
CDR3nt: TGTGCCGGAAACCGACAGGGGGCTATGAGGACTGAAGCTTTCTTT
CDR3aa: CAGNRQGAMRTEAFF

j_gene: TRBJ2-1
v_gene: TRBV20-1
abundance: -
d_gene: -
CDR3nt: TGCAGTGCTAGTGTGAGTCATGGCAAGTATGAGCAGTTCTTC
CDR3aa: CSASVSHGKYEQFF

j_gene: TRBJ2-7
v_gene: TRBV20-1
abundance: -
d_gene: TRBD2
CDR3nt: TGCAGTGCTAGAGAACTAGCGGGAGATTACAATGAGCAGTACTTC
CDR3aa: CSARELAGDYNEQYF

j_gene: TRBJ1-1
v_gene: TRBV6-5
abundance: -
d_gene: -
CDR3nt: TGTGCCAGCAGTTACTCGAATACGAACACTGAAGCTTTCTTT
CDR3aa: CASSYSNTNTEAFF

j_gene: TRBJ1-5
v_gene: TRBV27
abundance: -
d_gene: -
CDR3nt: TGTGCCAGCGGCTACCCGGGGAAACAGCCCCAGCATTTT
CDR3aa: CASGYPGKQPQHF

j_gene: TRBJ1-2
v_gene: TRBV29-1
abundance: few
d_gene: -
CDR3nt: TGCAGCGCCCACTCCCCCTCGGAGGGCTACACCTTC
CDR3aa: CSAHSPSEGYTF

j_gene: TRBJ2-1
v_gene: TRBV7-6
abundance: once
d_gene: TRBD1
CDR3nt: TGTGCCAGCAGCTTCAGACAGGGGGGTGGGTACAATGAGCAGTTCTTC
CDR3aa: CASSFRQGGGYNEQFF

j_gene: TRBJ2-7
v_gene: TRBV5-1
abundance: few
d_gene: -
CDR3nt: TGCGCCAGCAGCTGGGGTAGCGAGGGGAACTACGAGCAGTACTTC
CDR3aa: CASSWGSEGNYEQYF

j_gene: TRBJ2-6
v_gene: TRBV29-1
abundance: -
d_gene: -
CDR3nt: TGCAGCGTTGTAACATGGCAGGGTATAAGCTCTGGGGCCAACGTCCTGACTTTC
CDR3aa: CSVVTWQGISSGANVLTF

j_gene: TRBJ2-4
v_gene: TRBV6-1
abundance: few
d_gene: TRBD1
CDR3nt: TGTGCCAGCAGTGAACGCGTCACAGGGGAATTCTCCCTAGCCAAAAACATTCAGTACTTC
CDR3aa: CASSERVTGEFSLAKNIQYF

j_gene: TRBJ1-2
v_gene: TRBV13
abundance: few
d_gene: TRBD1
CDR3nt: TGTGCCAGCAGCCCAAGGACAGGGTTATTTTATGGCTACACCTTC
CDR3aa: CASSPRTGLFYGYTF

j_gene: TRBJ2-5
v_gene: TRBV6-5
abundance: once
d_gene: TRBD1
CDR3nt: TGTGCCAGCAGTTACTCGACAGGGAAGGGAGAGACCCAGTACTTC
CDR3aa: CASSYSTGKGETQYF

j_gene: TRBJ2-5
v_gene: TRBV6-5
abundance: few
d_gene: -
CDR3nt: TGTGCCAGCAGCCTACCCGGACTGGGAGAGACCCAGTACTTC
CDR3aa: CASSLPGLGETQYF

j_gene: TRBJ2-4
v_gene: TRBV6-6
abundance: -
d_gene: TRBD2
CDR3nt: TGTGCCAGCAGCAACGGGCCTAGCGGGGGGCAAAACATTCAGTACTTC
CDR3aa: CASSNGPSGGQNIQYF

j_gene: TRBJ1-5
v_gene: TRBV2
abundance: few
d_gene: -
CDR3nt: TGTGCCAGCAGTGAGTGGCTTGGCAATCAGCCCCAGCATTTT
CDR3aa: CASSEWLGNQPQHF

j_gene: TRBJ2-3
v_gene: TRBV18
abundance: -
d_gene: -
CDR3nt: TGTGCCAGCTCACCACTCACAGGGCTGGCAGATACGCAGTATTTT
CDR3aa: CASSPLTGLADTQYF

j_gene: TRBJ2-7
v_gene: TRBV10-3
abundance: few
d_gene: TRBD2
CDR3nt: TGTGCCATCAGTCCGGGACTAGCGACGGACGAGCAGTACTTC
CDR3aa: CAISPGLATDEQYF

j_gene: TRBJ1-1
v_gene: TRBV7-9
abundance: -
d_gene: -
CDR3nt: TGTGCCAGCAGCCCATGGTTGGGGGGAATGAACACTGAAGCTTTCTTT
CDR3aa: CASSPWLGGMNTEAFF

j_gene: TRBJ2-7
v_gene: TRBV6-2/TRBV6-3
abundance: few
d_gene: TRBD1
CDR3nt: TGTGCCAGCAGGCACCGCTCCGGGACAGTCTCCTACGAGCAGTACTTC
CDR3aa: CASRHRSGTVSYEQYF

j_gene: TRBJ1-1
v_gene: TRBV2
abundance: few
d_gene: -
CDR3nt: TGTGCCAGCGTGCGGGCCATGAACACTGAAGCTTTCTTT
CDR3aa: CASVRAMNTEAFF

j_gene: TRBJ2-2
v_gene: TRBV6-1
abundance: few
d_gene: -
CDR3nt: TGTGCCAGCAGTGAGAAGCTGGGGCGCGGGGAGCTGTTTTTT
CDR3aa: CASSEKLGRGELFF

j_gene: TRBJ2-7
v_gene: TRBV7-3
abundance: -
d_gene: -
CDR3nt: TGTGCCAGCATCTCAAGGGGGACTATCTACGAGCAGTACTTC
CDR3aa: CASISRGTIYEQYF

j_gene: TRBJ2-2
v_gene: TRBV2
abundance: -
d_gene: TRBD2
CDR3nt: TGTGCCAGCAGTGAACAGCGGGGGACCGGGGAGCTGTTTTTT
CDR3aa: CASSEQRGTGELFF

j_gene: TRBJ2-7
v_gene: TRBV20-1
abundance: few
d_gene: TRBD2
CDR3nt: TGCAGTGCCCCTAGCGGGAGTGCAAATGAGCAGTACTTC
CDR3aa: CSAPSGSANEQYF

j_gene: TRBJ1-1
v_gene: TRBV21-1
abundance: -
d_gene: -
CDR3nt: TGTGCCAGCAGCAAAGACCGGGACAGAATGAACACTGAAGCTTTCTTT
CDR3aa: CASSKDRDRMNTEAFF

j_gene: TRBJ2-7
v_gene: TRBV3-1
abundance: -
d_gene: TRBD2
CDR3nt: TGTGCCAGCAGCCACTACGGGACTAGCGGGGCCTACGAGCAGTACTTC
CDR3aa: CASSHYGTSGAYEQYF

j_gene: TRBJ2-1
v_gene: TRBV12-3/TRBV12-4
abundance: -
d_gene: -
CDR3nt: TGTGCCAGCAGTTTATACCAAGAGACCCAGTTCTTC
CDR3aa: CASSLYQETQFF

j_gene: TRBJ2-1
v_gene: TRBV7-6
abundance: -
d_gene: -
CDR3nt: TGTGCCAGCAGCTTAGACGCGGCCAACATGGGGTACAATGAGCAGTTCTTC
CDR3aa: CASSLDAANMGYNEQFF

j_gene: TRBJ1-4
v_gene: TRBV12-3/TRBV12-4
abundance: -
d_gene: -
CDR3nt: TGTGCCAGCAGTGACAGGACCGCCCGGGGAGAAAAACTGTTTTTT
CDR3aa: CASSDRTARGEKLFF

j_gene: TRBJ2-1
v_gene: TRBV12-3/TRBV12-4
abundance: -
d_gene: -
CDR3nt: TGTGCCAGCAGTTCGGCCCTCCGCGCGCAGTTCTTC
CDR3aa: CASSSALRAQFF

j_gene: TRBJ2-1
v_gene: TRBV6-5
abundance: -
d_gene: TRBD1
CDR3nt: TGTGCCAGCAGTCAAATCGGGACAGGGCTATACAATGAGCAGTTCTTC
CDR3aa: CASSQIGTGLYNEQFF

j_gene: TRBJ1-4
v_gene: TRBV12-3/TRBV12-4
abundance: -
d_gene: -
CDR3nt: TGTGCCAGCACCCTAAGGAAGGGGTCCAATGAAAAACTGTTTTTT
CDR3aa: CASTLRKGSNEKLFF

j_gene: TRBJ1-4
v_gene: TRBV12-3/TRBV12-4
abundance: -
d_gene: TRBD1
CDR3nt: TGTGCCAGCAAAATGACAGGGACAAATGAAATACTGTTTTTT
CDR3aa: CASKMTGTNEILFF

j_gene: TRBJ2-7
v_gene: TRBV28
abundance: few
d_gene: TRBD1
CDR3nt: TGTGCCAGCATCCCCGGGACAGGCTCCTACGAGCAGTACTTC
CDR3aa: CASIPGTGSYEQYF

j_gene: TRBJ2-7
v_gene: TRBV10-3
abundance: -
d_gene: -
CDR3nt: TGTGCCATCAGTGAATCAGGTACGCGAAATGAGCAGTACTTC
CDR3aa: CAISESGTRNEQYF

j_gene: TRBJ2-1
v_gene: TRBV20-1
abundance: -
d_gene: -
CDR3nt: TGCAGTGCTAGACCCGGGTGGAATGAGCAGTTCTTC
CDR3aa: CSARPGWNEQFF

j_gene: TRBJ2-3
v_gene: TRBV11-1
abundance: -
d_gene: TRBD1
CDR3nt: TGTGCCAGCAGCTCCCCGACAGGGGTCCAAGATACGCAGTATTTT
CDR3aa: CASSSPTGVQDTQYF

j_gene: TRBJ2-3
v_gene: TRBV4-1
abundance: -
d_gene: TRBD2
CDR3nt: TGCGCCAGCAGCCACGCGGGGGGCGCAGATACGCAGTATTTT
CDR3aa: CASSHAGGADTQYF

j_gene: TRBJ2-7
v_gene: TRBV6-5
abundance: -
d_gene: TRBD1
CDR3nt: TGTGCCAGCAGGCGACACGACAGGGTTAGCGAGCAGTACTTC
CDR3aa: CASRRHDRVSEQYF